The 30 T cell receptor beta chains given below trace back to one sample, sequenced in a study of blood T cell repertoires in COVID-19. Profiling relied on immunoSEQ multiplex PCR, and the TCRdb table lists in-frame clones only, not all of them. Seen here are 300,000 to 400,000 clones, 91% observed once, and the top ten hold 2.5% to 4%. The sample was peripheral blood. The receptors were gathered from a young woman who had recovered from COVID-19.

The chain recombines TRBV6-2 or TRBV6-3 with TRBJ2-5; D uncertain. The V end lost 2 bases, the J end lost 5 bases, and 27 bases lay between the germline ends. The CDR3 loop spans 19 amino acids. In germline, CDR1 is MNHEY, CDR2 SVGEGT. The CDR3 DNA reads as TGTGCCAGCAGTTACAGCCCAACGTTTCGGTCTGTAGAGGTGGAGACCCAGTACTTC. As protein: CASSYSPTFRSVEVETQYF.

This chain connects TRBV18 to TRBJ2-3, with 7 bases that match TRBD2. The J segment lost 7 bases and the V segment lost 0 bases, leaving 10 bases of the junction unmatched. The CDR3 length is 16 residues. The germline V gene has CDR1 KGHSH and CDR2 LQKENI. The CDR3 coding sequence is TGTGCCAGCTCACCACCGTCAGTAGCGGGTGGGAATACGCAGTATTTT. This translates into CASSPPSVAGGNTQYF.

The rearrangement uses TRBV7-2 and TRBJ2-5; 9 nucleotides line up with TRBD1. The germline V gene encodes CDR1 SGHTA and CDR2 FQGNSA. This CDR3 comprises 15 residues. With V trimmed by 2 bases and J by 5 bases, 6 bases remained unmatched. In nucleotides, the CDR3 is TGTGCCAGCAGCTTACCACAGGGGGCTTTCGAGACCCAGTACTTC. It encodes CASSLPQGAFETQYF.

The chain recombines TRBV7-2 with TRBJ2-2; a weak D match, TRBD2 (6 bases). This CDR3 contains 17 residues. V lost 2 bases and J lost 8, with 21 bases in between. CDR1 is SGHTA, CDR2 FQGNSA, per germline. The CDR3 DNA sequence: TGTGCCAGCAGCTTATTTTACCTAGCGAGGCCACCAGGGGAGCTGTTTTTT. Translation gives CASSLFYLARPPGELFF.

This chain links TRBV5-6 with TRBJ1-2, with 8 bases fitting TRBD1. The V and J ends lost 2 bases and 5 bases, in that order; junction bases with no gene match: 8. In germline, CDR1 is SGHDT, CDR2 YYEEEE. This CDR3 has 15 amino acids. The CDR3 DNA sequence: TGTGCCAGCAGCTTTACGGACAGGGTAGGATATGGCTACACCTTC. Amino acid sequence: CASSFTDRVGYGYTF. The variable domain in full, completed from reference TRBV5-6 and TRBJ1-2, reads DAGVTQSPTHLIKTRGQQVTLRCSPKSGHDTVSWYQQALGQGPQFIFQYYEEEERQRGNFPDRFSGHQFPNYSSELNVNALLLGDSALYLCASSFTDRVGYGYTFGSGTRLTVV.

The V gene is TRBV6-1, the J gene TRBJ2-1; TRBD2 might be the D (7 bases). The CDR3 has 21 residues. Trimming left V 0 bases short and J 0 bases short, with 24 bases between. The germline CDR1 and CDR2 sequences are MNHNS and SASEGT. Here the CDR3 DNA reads TGTGCCAGCAGTGAAGCGGGGGGGCGAGGAGCGGTGAGAAGCTCCTACAATGAGCAGTTCTTC. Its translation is CASSEAGGRGAVRSSYNEQFF.

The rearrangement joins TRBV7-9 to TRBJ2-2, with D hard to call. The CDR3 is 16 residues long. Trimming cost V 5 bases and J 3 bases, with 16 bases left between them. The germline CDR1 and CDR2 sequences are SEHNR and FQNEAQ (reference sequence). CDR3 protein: CASSPSGSLYTGELFF. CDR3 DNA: TGTGCCAGCAGCCCCTCGGGTAGCCTATACACCGGGGAGCTGTTTTTT.

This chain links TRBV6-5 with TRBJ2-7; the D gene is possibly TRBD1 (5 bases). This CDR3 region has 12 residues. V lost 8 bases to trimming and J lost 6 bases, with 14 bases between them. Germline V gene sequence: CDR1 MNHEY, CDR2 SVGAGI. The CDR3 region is CASGTTGREQYV. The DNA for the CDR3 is TGTGCCAGCGGAACTACAGGTCGCGAGCAGTACGTC.

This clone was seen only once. The CDR3 DNA reads TGCAGCGTCGGAGGGCTAGCGGGAGCCGCAGATACGCAGTATTTT. This sequence encodes CSVGGLAGAADTQYF. V is TRBV29-1 and J is TRBJ2-3; 10 bases align to TRBD2. Unmatched junction bases numbered 10, after V lost 6 bases and J lost 4 bases. This CDR3 is 15 amino acids long. Germline values: CDR1 SQVTM, CDR2 ANQGSEA.

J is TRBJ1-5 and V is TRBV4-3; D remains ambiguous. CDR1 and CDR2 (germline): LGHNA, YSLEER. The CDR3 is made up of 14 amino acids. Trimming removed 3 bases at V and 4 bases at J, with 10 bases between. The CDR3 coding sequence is TGCGCCAGCAGCCAGTCCAGATTGAATCAGCCCCAGCATTTT. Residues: CASSQSRLNQPQHF.

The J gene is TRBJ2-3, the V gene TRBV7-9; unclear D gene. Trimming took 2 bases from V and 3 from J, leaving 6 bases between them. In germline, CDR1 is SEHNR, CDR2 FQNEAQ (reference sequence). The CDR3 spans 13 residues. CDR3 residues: CASSLIMTDTQYF. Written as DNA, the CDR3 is TGTGCCAGCAGCTTAATAATGACAGATACGCAGTATTTT.

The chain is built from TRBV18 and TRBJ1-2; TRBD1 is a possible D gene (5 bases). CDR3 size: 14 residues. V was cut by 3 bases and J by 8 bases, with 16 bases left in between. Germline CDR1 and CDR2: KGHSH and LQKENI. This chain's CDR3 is CASSPGGVSEGYTF. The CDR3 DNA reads TGTGCCAGCTCACCGGGAGGGGTCTCGGAGGGCTACACCTTC.

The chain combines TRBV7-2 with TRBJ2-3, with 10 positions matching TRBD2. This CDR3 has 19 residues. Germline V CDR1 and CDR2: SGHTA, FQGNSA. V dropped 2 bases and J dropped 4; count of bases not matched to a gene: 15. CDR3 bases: TGTGCCAGCAGCTTAACGGGGCCCCCGGGACTAGCGTCGGCAGATACGCAGTATTTT. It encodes CASSLTGPPGLASADTQYF.

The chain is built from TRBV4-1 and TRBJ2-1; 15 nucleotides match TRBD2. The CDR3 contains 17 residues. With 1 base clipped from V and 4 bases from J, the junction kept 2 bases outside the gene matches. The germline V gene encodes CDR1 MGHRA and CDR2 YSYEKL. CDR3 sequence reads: CASSQVGTSGGYNEQFF. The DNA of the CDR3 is TGCGCCAGCAGCCAAGTAGGGACTAGCGGGGGGTACAATGAGCAGTTCTTC.

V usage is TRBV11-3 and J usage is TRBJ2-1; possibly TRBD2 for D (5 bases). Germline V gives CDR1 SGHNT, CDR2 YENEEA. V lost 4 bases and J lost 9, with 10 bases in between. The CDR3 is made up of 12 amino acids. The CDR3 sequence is CASSYGRGEQFF. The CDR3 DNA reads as TGTGCCAGCAGCTATGGTCGGGGTGAGCAGTTCTTC.

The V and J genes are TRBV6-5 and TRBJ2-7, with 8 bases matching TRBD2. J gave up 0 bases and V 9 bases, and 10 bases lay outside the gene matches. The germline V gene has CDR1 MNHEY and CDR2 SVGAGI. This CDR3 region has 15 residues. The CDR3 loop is CARGDLAGYSYEQYV. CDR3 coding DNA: TGTGCCAGAGGGGATCTAGCGGGCTACTCCTACGAGCAGTACGTC.

Here the CDR3 reads CATSDPGRNQPQHF. The CDR3 DNA is TGTGCCACCAGTGATCCGGGGAGAAATCAGCCCCAGCATTTT. The genes are TRBV24-1 and TRBJ1-5; D remains ambiguous. V was cut by 3 bases and J by 4 bases, with 9 bases left in between. Germline CDR1 and CDR2: KGHDR and SFDVKD. The CDR3 extends over 14 amino acids.

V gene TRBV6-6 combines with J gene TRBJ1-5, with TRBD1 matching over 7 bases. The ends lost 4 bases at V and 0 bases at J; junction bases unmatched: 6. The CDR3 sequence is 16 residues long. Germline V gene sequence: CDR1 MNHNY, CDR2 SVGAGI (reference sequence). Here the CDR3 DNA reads TGTGCCAGCAGTTCCACGACAGGGATTAGCAATCAGCCCCAGCATTTT. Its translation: CASSSTTGISNQPQHF.

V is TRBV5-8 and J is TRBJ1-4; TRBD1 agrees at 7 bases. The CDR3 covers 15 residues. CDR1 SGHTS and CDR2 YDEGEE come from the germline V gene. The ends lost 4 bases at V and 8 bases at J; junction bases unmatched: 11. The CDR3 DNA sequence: TGTGCCAGCAGCCCCGGGGACAGCAGGAAAGAAAAACTGTTTTTT. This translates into CASSPGDSRKEKLFF.

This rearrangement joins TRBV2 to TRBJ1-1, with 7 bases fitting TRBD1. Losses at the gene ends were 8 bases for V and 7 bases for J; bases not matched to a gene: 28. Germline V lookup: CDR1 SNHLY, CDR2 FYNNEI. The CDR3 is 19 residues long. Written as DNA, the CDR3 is TGTGCCAGCCTAGTCCCCCTACAAAAGAAACAGGGGAGCGTCGGTGAAGCTTTCTTT. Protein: CASLVPLQKKQGSVGEAFF.

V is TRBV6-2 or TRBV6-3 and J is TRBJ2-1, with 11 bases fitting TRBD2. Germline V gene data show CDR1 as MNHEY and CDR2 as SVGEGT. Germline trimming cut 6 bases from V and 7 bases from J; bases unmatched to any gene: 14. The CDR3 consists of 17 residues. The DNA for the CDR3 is TGTGCCAGCAGCTCCACCACTAGCGGGAGTGTTAGGAATGAGCAGTTCTTC. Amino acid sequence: CASSSTTSGSVRNEQFF.

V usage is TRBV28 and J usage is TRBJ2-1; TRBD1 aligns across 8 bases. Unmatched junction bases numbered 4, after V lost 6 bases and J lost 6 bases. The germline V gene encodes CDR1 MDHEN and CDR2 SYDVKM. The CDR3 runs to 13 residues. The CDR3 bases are TGTGCCAGCAGCGACAGGGGTCTCAATGAGCAGTTCTTC. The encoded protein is CASSDRGLNEQFF.

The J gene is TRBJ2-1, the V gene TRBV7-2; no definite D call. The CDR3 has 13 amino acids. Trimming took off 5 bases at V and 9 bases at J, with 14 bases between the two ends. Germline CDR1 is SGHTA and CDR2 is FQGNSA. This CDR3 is CASSPGPAFEQFF. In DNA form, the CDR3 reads TGTGCCAGCAGCCCGGGTCCGGCCTTTGAGCAGTTCTTC.

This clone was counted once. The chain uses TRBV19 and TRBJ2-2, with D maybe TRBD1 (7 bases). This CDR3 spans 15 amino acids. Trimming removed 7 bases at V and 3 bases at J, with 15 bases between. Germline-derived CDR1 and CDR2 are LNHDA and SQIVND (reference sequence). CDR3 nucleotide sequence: TGTGCCAGTATTTCAGGGGGGACTCACACCGGGGAGCTGTTTTTT. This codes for CASISGGTHTGELFF.

The CDR3 DNA sequence: TGTGCCATTGACAGGGACACAGATACGCAGTATTTT. Translation: CAIDRDTDTQYF. The chain employs TRBV2 and TRBJ2-3; TRBD1 matches at 7 bases. CDR1 is SNHLY, CDR2 FYNNEI, per germline. CDR3 length: 12 amino acids. V lost 10 bases, J lost 2 bases, and 3 bases stayed unmatched.

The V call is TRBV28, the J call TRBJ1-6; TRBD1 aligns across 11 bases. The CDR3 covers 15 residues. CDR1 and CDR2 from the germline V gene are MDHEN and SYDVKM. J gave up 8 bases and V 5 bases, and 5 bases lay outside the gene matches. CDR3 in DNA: TGTGCCAGCAGTCAGCCGGGACAGGGGGATTCACCCCTCCACTTT. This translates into CASSQPGQGDSPLHF.

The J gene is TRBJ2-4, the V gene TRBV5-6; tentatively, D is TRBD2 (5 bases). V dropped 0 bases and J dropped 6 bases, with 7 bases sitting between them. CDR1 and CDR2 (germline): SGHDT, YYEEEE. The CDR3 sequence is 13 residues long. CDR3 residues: CASSLAGINIQYF. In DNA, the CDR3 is TGTGCCAGCAGCTTGGCGGGGATAAACATTCAGTACTTC.

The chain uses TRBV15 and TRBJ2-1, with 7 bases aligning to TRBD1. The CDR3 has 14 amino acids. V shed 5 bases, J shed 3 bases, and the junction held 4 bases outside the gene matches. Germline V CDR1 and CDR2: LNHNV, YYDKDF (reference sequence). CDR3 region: CATSGRDSYNEQFF. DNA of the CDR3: TGTGCCACCAGCGGACGGGACAGCTACAATGAGCAGTTCTTC.

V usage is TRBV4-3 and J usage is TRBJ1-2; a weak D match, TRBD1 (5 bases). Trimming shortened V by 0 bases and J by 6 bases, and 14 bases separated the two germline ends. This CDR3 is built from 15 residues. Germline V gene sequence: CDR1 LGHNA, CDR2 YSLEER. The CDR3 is CASSQDRSQGDGYTF. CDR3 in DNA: TGCGCCAGCAGCCAAGACAGGTCGCAAGGGGATGGCTACACCTTC.

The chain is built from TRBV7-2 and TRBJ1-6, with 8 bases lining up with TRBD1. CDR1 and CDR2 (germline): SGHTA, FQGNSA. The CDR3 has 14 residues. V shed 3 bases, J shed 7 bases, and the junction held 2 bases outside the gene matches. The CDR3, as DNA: TGTGCCAGCAGCTTTGGGACAGGAAATTCACCCCTCCACTTT. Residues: CASSFGTGNSPLHF. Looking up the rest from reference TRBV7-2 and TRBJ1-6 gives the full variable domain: GAGVSQSPSNKVTEKGKDVELRCDPISGHTALYWYRQSLGQGLEFLIYFQGNSAPDKSGLPSDRFSAERTGGSVSTLTIQRTQQEDSAVYLCASSFGTGNSPLHFGNGTRLTVT.